Below, one T cell receptor (beta chain) is given with its context. The data stem from a study of CD8+ T cells in alopecia areata. Study-wide context: Treated patients took oral tofacitinib at 5 to 10 mg twice daily. After 6 to 18 months of tofacitinib, follow-up continued 6 months off drug.

Germline V lookup: CDR1 SGHRS, CDR2 YFSETQ. This CDR3 is built from 15 residues. V was cut by 2 bases and J by 0 bases, with 11 bases left in between. The sequencing template was cDNA reverse transcribed from extracted RNA. TCRdb keeps only in-frame clones here, not all; method: immunoSEQ multiplex PCR. The table has about 190,000 clones, about 60% seen once; the top ten hold roughly 15%. The source material was CD4+ T cells sorted from blood, sampled at week 0. The rearrangement links TRBV5-1 to TRBJ1-1; D is undetermined. This receptor was taken from a human donor with alopecia areata. The CDR3 loop is CASSLGSTLNTEAFF. The CDR3 bases are TGCGCCAGCAGCTTAGGGAGTACTTTGAACACTGAAGCTTTCTTT.